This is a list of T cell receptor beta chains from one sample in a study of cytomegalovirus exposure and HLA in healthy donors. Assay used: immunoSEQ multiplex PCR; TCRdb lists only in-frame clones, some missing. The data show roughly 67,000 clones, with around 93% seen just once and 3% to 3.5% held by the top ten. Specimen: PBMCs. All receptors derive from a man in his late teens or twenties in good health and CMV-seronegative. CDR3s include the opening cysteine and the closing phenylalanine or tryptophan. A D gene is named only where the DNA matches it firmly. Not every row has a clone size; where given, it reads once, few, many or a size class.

CDR3aa: CASSLQASGSSYEQYF; CDR3nt: TGTGCCAGCAGTTTACAGGCTAGCGGGAGCTCCTACGAGCAGTACTTC; j_gene: TRBJ2-7; abundance: few; v_gene: TRBV27; d_gene: TRBD2
CDR3aa: CAAKGFTDTQYF; CDR3nt: TGTGCCGCAAAGGGGTTTACAGATACGCAGTATTTT; j_gene: TRBJ2-3; abundance: -; v_gene: TRBV27; d_gene: -
CDR3aa: CASSPTGYGYTF; CDR3nt: TGTGCCAGCAGCCCGACAGGGTATGGCTACACCTTC; j_gene: TRBJ1-2; abundance: few; v_gene: TRBV27; d_gene: TRBD1
CDR3aa: CASSQDGQAFQPQHF; CDR3nt: TGTGCCAGCAGCCAAGACGGTCAGGCGTTTCAGCCCCAGCATTTT; j_gene: TRBJ1-5; abundance: -; v_gene: TRBV4-2; d_gene: -
CDR3aa: CASSLWSGAGANVLTF; CDR3nt: TGTGCCAGCAGTTTATGGTCGGGAGCCGGGGCCAACGTCCTGACTTTC; j_gene: TRBJ2-6; abundance: -; v_gene: TRBV28; d_gene: -
CDR3aa: CASSREGASGNTIYF; CDR3nt: TGTGCCAGCTCTCGTGAGGGGGCCTCTGGAAACACCATATATTTT; j_gene: TRBJ1-3; abundance: -; v_gene: TRBV18; d_gene: TRBD1
CDR3aa: CASTERGRGTDTQYF; CDR3nt: TGTGCCAGCACGGAGAGGGGGCGCGGTACAGATACGCAGTATTTT; j_gene: TRBJ2-3; abundance: -; v_gene: TRBV5-6; d_gene: TRBD1
CDR3aa: CASSLSMTLSTHNEQFF; CDR3nt: TGTGCCAGCAGCTTATCAATGACTCTATCGACCCACAATGAGCAGTTCTTC; j_gene: TRBJ2-1; abundance: -; v_gene: TRBV7-2; d_gene: -
CDR3aa: CASSSPGLARNEQFF; CDR3nt: TGTGCCAGCTCATCTCCGGGACTAGCTCGGAATGAGCAGTTCTTC; j_gene: TRBJ2-1; abundance: -; v_gene: TRBV18; d_gene: TRBD2
CDR3aa: CASSEASAGDPYEQYF; CDR3nt: TGTGCCAGCAGTGAAGCGTCGGCAGGGGACCCCTACGAGCAGTACTTC; j_gene: TRBJ2-7; abundance: once; v_gene: TRBV6-1; d_gene: -
CDR3aa: CASTPGGRMNTEAFF; CDR3nt: TGTGCCAGCACCCCCGGCGGGAGAATGAACACTGAAGCTTTCTTT; j_gene: TRBJ1-1; abundance: -; v_gene: TRBV28; d_gene: -
CDR3aa: CSVGQGLSTDTQYF; CDR3nt: TGCAGCGTGGGACAGGGGCTCAGCACAGATACGCAGTATTTT; j_gene: TRBJ2-3; abundance: -; v_gene: TRBV29-1; d_gene: TRBD1
CDR3aa: CASSPDREGNQPQHF; CDR3nt: TGTGCCAGCAGCCCGGACAGGGAGGGCAATCAGCCCCAGCATTTT; j_gene: TRBJ1-5; abundance: -; v_gene: TRBV5-4; d_gene: TRBD1
CDR3aa: CASSGFRGSDTEAFF; CDR3nt: TGTGCCAGCAGTGGCTTCAGGGGCTCGGACACTGAAGCTTTCTTT; j_gene: TRBJ1-1; abundance: -; v_gene: TRBV6-6; d_gene: -
CDR3aa: CAISELAASTDTQYF; CDR3nt: TGTGCCATCAGTGAACTAGCGGCTAGCACAGATACGCAGTATTTT; j_gene: TRBJ2-3; abundance: -; v_gene: TRBV10-3; d_gene: TRBD2
CDR3aa: CASSTTTRDRGPCPNTGELFF; CDR3nt: TGTGCCAGCAGTACCACCACGAGGGACAGGGGACCGTGTCCGAACACCGGGGAGCTGTTTTTT; j_gene: TRBJ2-2; abundance: -; v_gene: TRBV21-1; d_gene: -
CDR3aa: CASSLRLAEQFF; CDR3nt: TGTGCCAGCAGCCTACGACTAGCGGAGCAGTTCTTC; j_gene: TRBJ2-1; abundance: -; v_gene: TRBV5-5; d_gene: TRBD2
CDR3aa: CASSKGGSYEQYF; CDR3nt: TGTGCCAGTAGTAAAGGGGGCTCCTACGAGCAGTACTTC; j_gene: TRBJ2-7; abundance: -; v_gene: TRBV19; d_gene: -
CDR3aa: CASSPALAGEQETQYF; CDR3nt: TGTGCCAGCAGCCCGGCTCTAGCGGGAGAGCAAGAGACCCAGTACTTC; j_gene: TRBJ2-5; abundance: -; v_gene: TRBV7-9; d_gene: TRBD2
CDR3aa: CATSRSSGRERDTQYF; CDR3nt: TGTGCCACCAGCAGAAGTAGTGGGCGGGAGCGGGATACGCAGTATTTT; j_gene: TRBJ2-3; abundance: -; v_gene: TRBV15; d_gene: TRBD2
CDR3aa: CAWKREYNEQFF; CDR3nt: TGTGCCTGGAAGCGGGAGTACAATGAGCAGTTCTTC; j_gene: TRBJ2-1; abundance: -; v_gene: TRBV30; d_gene: TRBD2
CDR3aa: CASSPKDGIVYEQYF; CDR3nt: TGTGCCAGTAGTCCGAAGGACGGGATAGTCTACGAGCAGTACTTC; j_gene: TRBJ2-7; abundance: -; v_gene: TRBV19; d_gene: -
CDR3aa: CSAGMDTEAFF; CDR3nt: TGCAGCGCGGGTATGGACACTGAAGCTTTCTTT; j_gene: TRBJ1-1; abundance: -; v_gene: TRBV29-1; d_gene: -
CDR3aa: CASSPRDPYYGYTF; CDR3nt: TGTGCCAGCAGCCCACGGGATCCTTACTATGGCTACACCTTC; j_gene: TRBJ1-2; abundance: -; v_gene: TRBV7-3; d_gene: -
CDR3aa: CASSPTGNQPQHF; CDR3nt: TGTGCCAGCTCACCTACAGGCAATCAGCCCCAGCATTTT; j_gene: TRBJ1-5; abundance: -; v_gene: TRBV18; d_gene: -
CDR3aa: CASSIGFVQGGNEQFF; CDR3nt: TGTGCCAGTAGTATAGGATTCGTACAGGGGGGCAATGAGCAGTTCTTC; j_gene: TRBJ2-1; abundance: -; v_gene: TRBV19; d_gene: TRBD1
CDR3aa: CASSRGLAGVFSPELFF; CDR3nt: TGTGCCAGCAGCCGCGGACTAGCGGGAGTTTTTTCCCCGGAGCTGTTTTTT; j_gene: TRBJ2-2; abundance: -; v_gene: TRBV4-2; d_gene: TRBD2
CDR3aa: CASAPGANTEAFF; CDR3nt: TGTGCCAGCGCCCCAGGGGCTAACACTGAAGCTTTCTTT; j_gene: TRBJ1-1; abundance: -; v_gene: TRBV6-5; d_gene: -
CDR3aa: CASSYSKVAGGQEQFF; CDR3nt: TGTGCCAGCAGTTACTCGAAGGTAGCGGGTGGTCAGGAGCAGTTCTTC; j_gene: TRBJ2-1; abundance: once; v_gene: TRBV6-5; d_gene: TRBD2
CDR3aa: CASSEQAGGADTQYF; CDR3nt: TGTGCCAGCAGTGAACAAGCGGGAGGAGCAGATACGCAGTATTTT; j_gene: TRBJ2-3; abundance: -; v_gene: TRBV6-4; d_gene: TRBD2
CDR3aa: CASSRQASYEQYF; CDR3nt: TGTGCCAGTAGTCGGCAGGCGTCCTACGAGCAGTACTTC; j_gene: TRBJ2-7; abundance: once; v_gene: TRBV19; d_gene: -
CDR3aa: CASSRDRGNEAFF; CDR3nt: TGTGCCAGCAGCCGGGACAGGGGTAATGAAGCTTTCTTT; j_gene: TRBJ1-1; abundance: -; v_gene: TRBV11-2; d_gene: TRBD1
CDR3aa: CASSRGQGASYEQYF; CDR3nt: TGCGCCAGCAGCAGAGGACAGGGGGCTTCCTACGAGCAGTACTTC; j_gene: TRBJ2-7; abundance: -; v_gene: TRBV5-1; d_gene: TRBD1
CDR3aa: CASSYSQRGNYGYTF; CDR3nt: TGTGCCAGCAGTTACTCGCAAAGGGGTAACTATGGCTACACCTTC; j_gene: TRBJ1-2; abundance: -; v_gene: TRBV6-5; d_gene: -
CDR3aa: CASSLGQGGGRDREQYF; CDR3nt: TGTGCCAGCAGCTTAGGCCAGGGAGGTGGGAGGGATCGCGAGCAGTACTTC; j_gene: TRBJ2-7; abundance: -; v_gene: TRBV7-9; d_gene: TRBD2
CDR3aa: CASTEEVAYQETQYF; CDR3nt: TGTGCCAGCACCGAAGAAGTAGCGTACCAAGAGACCCAGTACTTC; j_gene: TRBJ2-5; abundance: -; v_gene: TRBV7-6; d_gene: -
CDR3aa: CATSEAVVAASYGYTF; CDR3nt: TGTGCCACCAGCGAGGCGGTCGTGGCAGCCAGCTATGGCTACACCTTC; j_gene: TRBJ1-2; abundance: -; v_gene: TRBV15; d_gene: -
CDR3aa: CASSSAVDEQFF; CDR3nt: TGTGCCAGCAGCTCTGCGGTGGATGAGCAGTTCTTC; j_gene: TRBJ2-1; abundance: -; v_gene: TRBV7-9; d_gene: -
CDR3aa: CASSPDSYNEQFF; CDR3nt: TGTGCCAGCAGTCCGGACAGTTACAATGAGCAGTTCTTC; j_gene: TRBJ2-1; abundance: -; v_gene: TRBV28; d_gene: -
CDR3aa: CASSGSGGGSYNEQFF; CDR3nt: TGTGCCAGCAGTGGATCGGGAGGAGGATCCTACAATGAGCAGTTCTTC; j_gene: TRBJ2-1; abundance: -; v_gene: TRBV6-1; d_gene: TRBD2
CDR3aa: CASSIDREGSRSEQFF; CDR3nt: TGTGCCAGTAGTATAGATCGGGAAGGGTCTCGGAGTGAGCAGTTCTTC; j_gene: TRBJ2-1; abundance: -; v_gene: TRBV19; d_gene: -
CDR3aa: CASSPKGDIDYEQYF; CDR3nt: TGTGCCAGCAGCCCAAAGGGGGACATTGACTACGAGCAGTACTTC; j_gene: TRBJ2-7; abundance: -; v_gene: TRBV7-9; d_gene: -
CDR3aa: CASRQVLGTQYF; CDR3nt: TGTGCCAGCAGGCAGGTTTTAGGGACCCAGTACTTC; j_gene: TRBJ2-5; abundance: -; v_gene: TRBV6-1; d_gene: -
CDR3aa: CASSFPRETQYF; CDR3nt: TGTGCCAGCAGTTTCCCCCGGGAGACCCAGTACTTC; j_gene: TRBJ2-5; abundance: -; v_gene: TRBV28; d_gene: -
CDR3aa: CASSSGGSTDTQYF; CDR3nt: TGTGCCAGCAGCAGCGGGGGATCAACAGATACGCAGTATTTT; j_gene: TRBJ2-3; abundance: -; v_gene: TRBV28; d_gene: TRBD2
CDR3aa: CASSARGRQSYNEQFF; CDR3nt: TGTGCCAGCAGCGCCCGGGGGAGACAGTCCTACAATGAGCAGTTCTTC; j_gene: TRBJ2-1; abundance: -; v_gene: TRBV2; d_gene: -
CDR3aa: CAWSGGLAAYEQYF; CDR3nt: TGTGCCTGGAGTGGGGGACTAGCGGCCTACGAGCAGTACTTC; j_gene: TRBJ2-7; abundance: once; v_gene: TRBV30; d_gene: TRBD2
CDR3aa: CAWSLTVNTGELFF; CDR3nt: TGTGCCTGGAGCCTGACAGTCAACACCGGGGAGCTGTTTTTT; j_gene: TRBJ2-2; abundance: -; v_gene: TRBV30; d_gene: -
CDR3aa: CASSPQGAITGELFF; CDR3nt: TGCGCCAGCAGCCCCCAGGGGGCGATCACCGGGGAGCTGTTTTTT; j_gene: TRBJ2-2; abundance: -; v_gene: TRBV4-3; d_gene: TRBD1
CDR3aa: CASSRGALAGNTIYF; CDR3nt: TGTGCCAGCAGCCGGGGGGCCCTTGCTGGAAACACCATATATTTT; j_gene: TRBJ1-3; abundance: -; v_gene: TRBV7-9; d_gene: -